The source of this T cell receptor beta chain is a study of cytomegalovirus exposure and HLA in healthy donors. Trimming took 0 bases from V and 3 from J, leaving 13 bases between them. Germline V lookup: CDR1 SGHDT, CDR2 YYEEEE. The CDR3 is 15 residues long. The PCR employed 60 Vbeta primers together with 13 Jbeta primers. Assay used: immunoSEQ multiplex PCR; TCRdb lists only in-frame clones, some missing. Its table lists about 100,000 clones. The source material was PBMCs. The chain is built from TRBV5-6 and TRBJ2-7; D uncertain. This TCR was recovered from a girl aged 5 to 17 in good health and CMV-seropositive. This CDR3 reads CASSLARTKIYEQYF. CDR3 bases: TGTGCCAGCAGCTTGGCCCGTACAAAGATCTACGAGCAGTACTTC.